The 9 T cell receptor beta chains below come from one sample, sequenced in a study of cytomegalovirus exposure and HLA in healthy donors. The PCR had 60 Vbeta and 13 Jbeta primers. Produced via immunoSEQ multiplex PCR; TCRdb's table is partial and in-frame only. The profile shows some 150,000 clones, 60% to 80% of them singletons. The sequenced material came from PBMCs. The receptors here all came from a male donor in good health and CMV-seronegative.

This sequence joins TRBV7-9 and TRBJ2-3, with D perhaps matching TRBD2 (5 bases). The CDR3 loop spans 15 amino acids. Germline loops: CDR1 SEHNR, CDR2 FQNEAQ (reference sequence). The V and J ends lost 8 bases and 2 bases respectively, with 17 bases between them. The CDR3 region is CASGSGLITTDTQYF. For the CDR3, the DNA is TGTGCCAGCGGCAGCGGACTCATCACCACAGATACGCAGTATTTT. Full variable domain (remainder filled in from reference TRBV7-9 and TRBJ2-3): DTGVSQNPRHKITKRGQNVTFRCDPISEHNRLYWYRQTLGQGPEFLTYFQNEAQLEKSRLLSDRFSAERPKGSFSTLEIQRTEQGDSAMYLCASGSGLITTDTQYFGPGTRLTVL.

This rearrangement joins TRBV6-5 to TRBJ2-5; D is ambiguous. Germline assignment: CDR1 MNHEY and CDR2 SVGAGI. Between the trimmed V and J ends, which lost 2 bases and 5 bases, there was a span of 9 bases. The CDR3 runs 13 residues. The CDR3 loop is CASSYAGLETQYF. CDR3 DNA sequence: TGTGCCAGCAGTTACGCTGGGCTCGAGACCCAGTACTTC.

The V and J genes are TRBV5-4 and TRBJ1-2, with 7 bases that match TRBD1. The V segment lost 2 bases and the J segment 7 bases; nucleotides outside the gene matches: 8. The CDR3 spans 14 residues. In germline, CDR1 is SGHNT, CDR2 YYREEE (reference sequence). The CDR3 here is CASSLGGGGTGYTF. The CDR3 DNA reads TGTGCCAGCAGCTTAGGGGGCGGGGGGACTGGCTACACCTTC.

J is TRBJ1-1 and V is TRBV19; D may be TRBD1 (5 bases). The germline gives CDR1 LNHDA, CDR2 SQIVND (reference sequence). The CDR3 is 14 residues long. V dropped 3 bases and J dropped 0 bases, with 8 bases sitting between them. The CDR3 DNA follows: TGTGCCAGTAGTATGACAGTATTGAACACTGAAGCTTTCTTT. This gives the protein CASSMTVLNTEAFF.

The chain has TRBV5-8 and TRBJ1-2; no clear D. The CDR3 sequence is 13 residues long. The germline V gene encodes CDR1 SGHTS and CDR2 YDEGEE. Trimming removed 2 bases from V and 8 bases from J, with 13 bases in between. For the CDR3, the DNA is TGTGCCAGCAGCTTTCTAGACGCTTACGGCTACACCTTC. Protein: CASSFLDAYGYTF.

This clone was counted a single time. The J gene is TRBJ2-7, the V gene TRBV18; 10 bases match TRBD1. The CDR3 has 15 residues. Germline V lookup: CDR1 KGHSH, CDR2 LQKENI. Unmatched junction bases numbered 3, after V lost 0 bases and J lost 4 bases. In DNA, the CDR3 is TGTGCCAGCTCACCACCGGGACAGGGGAGATACGAGCAGTACTTC. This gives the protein CASSPPGQGRYEQYF.

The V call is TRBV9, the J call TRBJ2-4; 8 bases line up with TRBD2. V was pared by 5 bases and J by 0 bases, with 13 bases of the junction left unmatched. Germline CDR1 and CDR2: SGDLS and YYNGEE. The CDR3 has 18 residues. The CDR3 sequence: CASSQVASGGVAKNIQYF. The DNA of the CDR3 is TGTGCCAGCAGTCAGGTGGCGAGCGGGGGAGTAGCCAAAAACATTCAGTACTTC.

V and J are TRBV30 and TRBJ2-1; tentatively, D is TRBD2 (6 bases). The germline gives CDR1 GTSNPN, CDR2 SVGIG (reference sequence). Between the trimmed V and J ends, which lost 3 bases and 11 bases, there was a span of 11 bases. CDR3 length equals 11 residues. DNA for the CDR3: TGTGCCTGGAGGTTAGCGGATCAGCAGTTCTTC. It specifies CAWRLADQQFF.

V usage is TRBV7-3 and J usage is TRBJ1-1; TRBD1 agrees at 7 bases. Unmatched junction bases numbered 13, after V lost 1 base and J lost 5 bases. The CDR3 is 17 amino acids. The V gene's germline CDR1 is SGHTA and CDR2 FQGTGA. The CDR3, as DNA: TGTGCCAGCAGCTTAAACCCCAGCCGACCAGGGGGGACTGAAGCTTTCTTT. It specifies CASSLNPSRPGGTEAFF.